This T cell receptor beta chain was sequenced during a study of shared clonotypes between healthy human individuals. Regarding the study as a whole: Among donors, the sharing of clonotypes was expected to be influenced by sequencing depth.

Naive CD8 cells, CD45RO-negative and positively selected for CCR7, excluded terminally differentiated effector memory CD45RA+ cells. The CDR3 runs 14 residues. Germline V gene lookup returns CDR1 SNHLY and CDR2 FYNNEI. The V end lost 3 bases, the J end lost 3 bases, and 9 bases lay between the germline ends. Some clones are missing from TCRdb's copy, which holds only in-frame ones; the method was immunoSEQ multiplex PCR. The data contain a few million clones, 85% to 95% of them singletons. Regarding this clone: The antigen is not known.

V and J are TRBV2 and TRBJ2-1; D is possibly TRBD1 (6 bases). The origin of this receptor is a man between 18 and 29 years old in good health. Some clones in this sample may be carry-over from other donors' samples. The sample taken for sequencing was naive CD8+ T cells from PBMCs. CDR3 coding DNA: TGTGCCAGCAGTGATGGGGGCTACTACAATGAGCAGTTCTTC. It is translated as CASSDGGYYNEQFF.